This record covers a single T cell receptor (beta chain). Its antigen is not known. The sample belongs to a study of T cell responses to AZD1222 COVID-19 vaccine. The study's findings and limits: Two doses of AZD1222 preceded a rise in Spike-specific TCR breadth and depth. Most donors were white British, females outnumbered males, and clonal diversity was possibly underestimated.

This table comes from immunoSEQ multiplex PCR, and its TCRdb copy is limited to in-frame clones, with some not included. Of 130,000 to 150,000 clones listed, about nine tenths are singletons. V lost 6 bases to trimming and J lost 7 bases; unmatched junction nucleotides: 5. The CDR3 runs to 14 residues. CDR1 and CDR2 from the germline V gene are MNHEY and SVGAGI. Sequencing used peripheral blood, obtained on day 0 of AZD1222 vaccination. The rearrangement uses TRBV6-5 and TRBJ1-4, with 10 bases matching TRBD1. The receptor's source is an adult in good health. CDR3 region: CASRLGQGGEKLFF. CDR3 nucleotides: TGTGCCAGCAGGCTCGGACAGGGGGGTGAAAAACTGTTTTTT.